Listed here are 21 T cell receptor beta chains from one sample, sequenced in a study of naive and memory T cell subsets. An equimolar mix of two oligonucleotides served as the beta constant-region primer for TRBC1 and TRBC2. Ligated cDNA was amplified by four rounds of PCR with nested alpha and beta constant-region primers and SP2. TCRdb fed the UMI-ligation and nested PCR reads into MiXCR, producing one record per CDR3 protein. The data hold tens of thousands of distinct CDR3 sequences, with less than 20% observed a single time. Sequencing input: effector memory CD4+ T cells from blood. The sample's subset: effector memory, CD45RA- CD27-. The receptors derive from a human donor in good health.

This clonotype was picked up a small number of times. V and J are TRBV5-1 and TRBJ2-1; possible D gene TRBD1, 6 bases. Germline V lookup: CDR1 SGHRS, CDR2 YFSETQ. Trimming removed 7 bases at V and 2 bases at J, with 13 bases between. This CDR3 contains 14 residues. The CDR3 loop reads CASSLGQPYNEQFF. DNA of the CDR3: TGCGCCAGCTCCCTGGGACAACCCTACAATGAGCAGTTCTTC.

By share, this clonotype counts as medium-sized (0.01 to 0.1%). The chain is built from TRBV28 and TRBJ2-5; no clear D. CDR1 is MDHEN, CDR2 SYDVKM, per germline. The V and J ends lost 7 bases and 9 bases respectively, with 18 bases between them. The CDR3 totals 13 residues. CDR3 residues: CASNPAGTYAQYF. CDR3 DNA sequence: TGTGCCAGCAATCCGGCCGGCACTTACGCCCAGTACTTC.

The rearrangement joins TRBV7-2 to TRBJ2-7, with 9 bases aligning to TRBD2. The CDR3 loop spans 13 amino acids. The germline V gene encodes CDR1 SGHTA and CDR2 FQGNSA. Trimming cost V 1 base and J 12 bases; bases outside gene matches: 7. In DNA, the CDR3 is TGTGCCAGCAGCTTAGGGGGTAGCGGGAGTGTGTACTTC. Translated, it gives CASSLGGSGSVYF.

Written as DNA, the CDR3 is TGTGCCAGCAAGACCGAGGGAGTGACAGGGGCTCCTTGGCAGCCCCAGCATTTT. Amino acid sequence: CASKTEGVTGAPWQPQHF. The chain employs TRBV7-2 and TRBJ1-5; TRBD1 aligns across 8 bases. The CDR3 sequence is 18 residues long. V lost 7 bases to trimming and J lost 7 bases; unmatched junction nucleotides: 21. CDR1 is SGHTA and CDR2 is FQGNSA in the germline V gene.

This clonotype came up many times. V and J are TRBV18 and TRBJ1-1, with D unclear. Trimming left V 6 bases short and J 8 bases short, with 10 bases between. Germline CDR1 is KGHSH and CDR2 is LQKENI. The CDR3 is made up of 11 amino acids. The CDR3 region is CASSWGGEAFF. In DNA form, the CDR3 reads TGTGCCAGCTCCTGGGGAGGAGAAGCTTTCTTT.

This chain connects TRBV5-1 to TRBJ2-3; maybe TRBD2 (6 bases). Germline V lookup: CDR1 SGHRS, CDR2 YFSETQ. There are 14 residues in the CDR3. Trimming pared 8 bases from V and 4 bases from J, leaving 17 bases between. The CDR3 spells CASRTTSTSDTQYF. For the CDR3, the DNA is TGCGCCAGTCGGACTACCAGCACGTCAGATACGCAGTATTTT.

This clonotype was counted a few times. The V and J genes are TRBV7-6 and TRBJ2-7, with unresolved D. Germline V CDR1 and CDR2: SGHVS, FNYEAQ. This CDR3 comprises 16 residues. Trimming stripped 2 bases from V and 7 bases from J, with 21 bases between. The DNA for the CDR3 is TGTGCCAGCAGCTTATGGCGCGCTGGGCAGTCTAAAGAGCAGTACTTC. Encoded protein: CASSLWRAGQSKEQYF. Together with reference TRBV7-6 and TRBJ2-7, the CDR3 gives the full variable domain: GAGVSQSPRYKVTKRGQDVALRCDPISGHVSLYWYRQALGQGPEFLTYFNYEAQQDKSGLPNDRFSAERPEGSISTLTIQRTEQRDSAMYRCASSLWRAGQSKEQYFGPGTRLTVT.

The J gene is TRBJ2-1, the V gene TRBV9; TRBD2 agrees at 10 bases. This CDR3 region has 17 residues. Germline V lookup: CDR1 SGDLS, CDR2 YYNGEE. V shed 0 bases, J shed 9 bases, and the junction held 12 bases outside the gene matches. CDR3 amino acids: CASSVESGRAMVGEQFF. The CDR3 DNA reads TGTGCCAGCAGCGTAGAAAGCGGGAGGGCCATGGTAGGTGAGCAGTTCTTC.

This rearrangement joins TRBV20-1 to TRBJ2-5, with D perhaps matching TRBD1 (6 bases). CDR1 and CDR2 from the germline V gene are DFQATT and SNEGSKA (reference sequence). The V end lost 0 bases, the J end lost 1 base, and 12 bases lay between the germline ends. The CDR3 totals 15 residues. The CDR3 loop is CSARDQWDIQETQYF. Here the CDR3 DNA reads TGCAGTGCTAGAGATCAGTGGGACATCCAAGAGACCCAGTACTTC.

As regards this clonotype: A single base separates this from a much larger clone, so it may be a read error. The gene calls are TRBV5-8 and TRBJ1-1, with D possibly TRBD1 on 6 matching bases. Germline V gene lookup returns CDR1 SGHTS and CDR2 YDEGEE. This CDR3 contains 16 residues. The CDR3 region is CASSSYRESFHTKAFF. CDR3 bases: TGTGCCAGCAGCAGCTACAGGGAGTCGTTTCACACTAAAGCTTTCTTT.

Only a few counts were recorded for this clonotype. J is TRBJ1-1 and V is TRBV5-6; D unresolved. V lost 2 bases, J lost 3 bases, and 14 bases lay in between. CDR1 and CDR2 (germline): SGHDT, YYEEEE. The CDR3 contains 15 residues. Written as DNA, the CDR3 is TGTGCCAGCAGCTTATGGAGTCGGTTTGACACTGAAGCTTTCTTT. Its translation: CASSLWSRFDTEAFF. Together with reference TRBV5-6 and TRBJ1-1, the CDR3 gives the full variable domain: DAGVTQSPTHLIKTRGQQVTLRCSPKSGHDTVSWYQQALGQGPQFIFQYYEEEERQRGNFPDRFSGHQFPNYSSELNVNALLLGDSALYLCASSLWSRFDTEAFFGQGTRLTVV.

The chain recombines TRBV7-2 with TRBJ1-6; D is ambiguous. The V gene lost 2 bases and the J gene lost 8 bases, with 10 bases spanning the gap. There are 14 residues in the CDR3. Per the germline V gene, CDR1 is SGHTA and CDR2 is FQGNSA. The CDR3 here is CASSLPLQDSPLHF. The CDR3 DNA sequence: TGTGCCAGCAGCTTACCCCTGCAGGATTCACCCCTCCACTTT. The full variable domain, completed using reference TRBV7-2 and TRBJ1-6, is GAGVSQSPSNKVTEKGKDVELRCDPISGHTALYWYRQSLGQGLEFLIYFQGNSAPDKSGLPSDRFSAERTGGSVSTLTIQRTQQEDSAVYLCASSLPLQDSPLHFGNGTRLTVT.

In its sample, this clonotype is medium-sized. The J gene is TRBJ1-3, the V gene TRBV20-1; 7 nucleotides match TRBD1. The CDR3 runs 17 residues. V lost 0 bases, J lost 0 bases, and 8 bases stayed unmatched. Germline loops: CDR1 DFQATT, CDR2 SNEGSKA (reference sequence). CDR3 sequence (DNA): TGCAGTGCTAGAGACTCTGGGACAGATTTCTCTGGAAACACCATATATTTT. It specifies CSARDSGTDFSGNTIYF.

This clonotype was seen repeatedly, ten times or more. The rearrangement uses TRBV6-2 or TRBV6-3 and TRBJ1-2, with a tentative D call TRBD1 (6 bases). Germline CDR1 reads MNHEY; CDR2 reads SVGEGT. The V and J ends lost 8 bases and 5 bases respectively, with 18 bases between them. This CDR3 comprises 14 residues. This CDR3 is CASLHRQQGYGYTF. The CDR3 bases are TGTGCCAGCCTTCATCGCCAACAGGGATATGGCTACACCTTC.

V gene TRBV4-2 combines with J gene TRBJ2-7; D remains unclear. Between the trimmed V and J ends, which lost 0 bases and 6 bases, there was a span of 15 bases. This CDR3 comprises 15 residues. Germline loops: CDR1 LGHNA, CDR2 YNFKEQ. The CDR3 region is CASSQEPGRSSEQYF. CDR3 nucleotides: TGTGCCAGCAGCCAAGAGCCCGGCCGGAGCAGCGAGCAGTACTTC.

This clonotype appeared many times. This chain uses TRBV6-5 with TRBJ1-5; TRBD1 might be the D (5 bases). Germline V gene lookup returns CDR1 MNHEY and CDR2 SVGAGI. The CDR3 spans 17 residues. V lost 4 bases and J 1 base, leaving 17 bases between the germline ends. This chain's CDR3 is CASSSRTRNWSNQPQHF. In DNA form, the CDR3 reads TGTGCCAGCAGTTCGCGGACACGAAACTGGAGCAATCAGCCCCAGCATTTT.

This clonotype was picked up a small number of times. The chain combines TRBV6-5 with TRBJ2-2; 9 bases are a match to TRBD2. The CDR3 runs 16 residues. Germline V gene data show CDR1 as MNHEY and CDR2 as SVGAGI. J was trimmed by 3 bases and V by 2 bases; bases with no gene match: 4. CDR3 DNA: TGTGCCAGCAGTTACGGGGCGGGAGGGGACACCGGGGAGCTGTTTTTT. Translation gives CASSYGAGGDTGELFF.

This clonotype was seen a few times. This chain joins TRBV20-1 and TRBJ1-1, with TRBD1 identical over 11 bases. The length of the CDR3 is 13 residues. The germline CDR1 and CDR2 sequences are DFQATT and SNEGSKA (reference sequence). Trimming removed 5 bases from V and 11 bases from J; junction bases left unmatched: 10. The CDR3 loop reads CSADGQGASYAFF. In DNA form, the CDR3 reads TGCAGTGCTGATGGACAGGGGGCGTCGTATGCTTTCTTT.

The V and J genes are TRBV4-1 and TRBJ1-4; D remains unclear. The V end was cut by 0 bases, the J end by 2 bases, with 7 bases between. Germline CDR1 is MGHRA and CDR2 is YSYEKL. This CDR3 is 15 amino acids long. CDR3 sequence: CASSQEVTTNEKLFF. CDR3 in DNA: TGCGCCAGCAGCCAAGAGGTGACCACTAATGAAAAACTGTTTTTT.

There are a few counts of this clonotype. The chain links TRBV4-3 to TRBJ1-1, with D unresolved. The CDR3 extends over 17 amino acids. The V and J ends lost 1 base and 4 bases respectively, with 19 bases between them. Germline values: CDR1 LGHNA, CDR2 YSLEER. This CDR3 reads CASSQVPQAEWGTEAFF. The CDR3 bases are TGCGCCAGCAGCCAAGTTCCTCAGGCTGAATGGGGCACTGAAGCTTTCTTT.

This clonotype was observed a handful of times. V gene TRBV11-3 combines with J gene TRBJ2-1; 12 positions match TRBD2. Germline CDR1 and CDR2: SGHNT and YENEEA. The CDR3 totals 15 residues. Trimming removed 3 bases from V and 8 bases from J; junction bases left unmatched: 5. CDR3: CASSFSTSGRHEQFF. The CDR3 coding sequence is TGTGCCAGCAGCTTCAGCACTAGCGGGAGGCATGAGCAGTTCTTC.